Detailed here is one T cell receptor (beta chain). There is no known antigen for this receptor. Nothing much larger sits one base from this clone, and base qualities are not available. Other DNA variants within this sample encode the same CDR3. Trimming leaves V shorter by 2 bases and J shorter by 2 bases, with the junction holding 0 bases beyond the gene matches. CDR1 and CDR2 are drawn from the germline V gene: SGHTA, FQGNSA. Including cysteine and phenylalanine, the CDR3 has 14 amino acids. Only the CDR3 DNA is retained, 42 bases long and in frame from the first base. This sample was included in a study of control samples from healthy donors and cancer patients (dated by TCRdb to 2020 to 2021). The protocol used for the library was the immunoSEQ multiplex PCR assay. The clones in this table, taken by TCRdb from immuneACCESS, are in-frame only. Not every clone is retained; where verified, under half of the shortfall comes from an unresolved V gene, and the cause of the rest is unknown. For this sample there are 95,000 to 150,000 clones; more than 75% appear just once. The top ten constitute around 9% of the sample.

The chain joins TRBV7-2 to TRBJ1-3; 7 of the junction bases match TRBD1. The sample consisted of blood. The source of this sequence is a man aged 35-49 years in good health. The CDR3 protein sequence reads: CASSLTGAGNTIYF. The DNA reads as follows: TGTGCCAGCAGCTTAACAGGGGCTGGAAACACCATATATTTT.